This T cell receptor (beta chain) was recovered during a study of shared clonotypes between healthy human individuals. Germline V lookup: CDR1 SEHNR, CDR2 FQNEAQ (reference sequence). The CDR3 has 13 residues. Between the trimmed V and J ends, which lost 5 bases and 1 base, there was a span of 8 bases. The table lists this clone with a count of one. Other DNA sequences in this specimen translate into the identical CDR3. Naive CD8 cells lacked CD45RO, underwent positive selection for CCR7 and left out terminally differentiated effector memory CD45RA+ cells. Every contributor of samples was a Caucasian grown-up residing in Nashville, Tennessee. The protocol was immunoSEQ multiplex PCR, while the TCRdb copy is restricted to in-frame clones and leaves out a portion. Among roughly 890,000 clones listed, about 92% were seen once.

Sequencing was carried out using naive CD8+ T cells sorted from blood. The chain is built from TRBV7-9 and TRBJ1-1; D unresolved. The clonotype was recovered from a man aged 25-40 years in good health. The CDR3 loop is CASSPRGNTEAFF. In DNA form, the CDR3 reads TGTGCCAGCAGCCCTCGGGGGAACACTGAAGCTTTCTTT.